This entry concerns a single T cell receptor beta chain. The target of this receptor is not known. The record has no base qualities; no much larger clone is one base away. The immunoSEQ hsTCRB v3.0 assay was used at survey level resolution for TRB variable region sequencing. The target sequencing depth for TRB was about 40,000-50,000 T-cell genomes per sample. Pooled TRB libraries were sequenced on an Illumina MiSeq with a v3 150-cycle kit. The published analysis was carried out like this. Repertoire analysis ran in R within a reproducible Nextflow workflow covering QC, data transformation and analysis. LymphoSeq2, an R package for exploring AIRR-Seq data, was used to implement custom analyses. Several samples that yielded fewer than 5000 total TRB sequences were excluded, so that fewer than 250 HIV repertoires were analyzed. Of the 180 to 200 retained HIV repertoires, about 60 were collected before and approximately 130 after ART initiation. Repertoires were downsampled to 5000 TRB nucleotide sequences, with summary statistics averaged over 100 downsampling iterations. Only TRB sequences with CDR3 regions of at least seven amino acids were retained for analysis. Diversity was measured with a Shannon entropy-derived clonality score and the Gini coefficient. Repertoire networks linked the top 5000 CDR3 amino acid sequences whenever two sequences differed by an edit distance of one. For TRB CDR3 amino acid sequences, antigen specificity groups and MHC restriction were predicted with GLIPH2. Known CMV, EBV, HIV or tissue antigen associations were flagged by matching CDR3 amino acid sequences against VDJdb and McPAS-TCR. Pre-ART, post-ART and control groups were compared with Wilcoxon signed-rank tests and Holm-Bonferroni correction. Drawn from immuneACCESS, this table holds only the in-frame rearrangements with V and J called that TCRdb kept. Clones are partly lost; checked studies trace under half to an unresolved V gene and leave the rest unexplained. Clone size and the V and J calls come from that table; the DNA yielded D and trimming. This sample has about 16,000 clones in its table, and about 90% of those were observed once. Roughly 14% of the sample is held by the ten biggest clonotypes.

Inclusion was restricted to participants for whom at least one PBMC sample before ART initiation and at least two post-ART samples were available. Every participant with HIV received treatment in the United States of America. Cryopreserved samples of about 0.95-10 million PBMC were thawed and washed before DNA extraction. At the time of the earliest PBMC sample for each participant with HIV, ages ranged from roughly 20 to 60 years. PBMC samples were contributed by each participant from 1-4 timepoints before ART initiation and 2-8 timepoints after ART initiation, with a median of 7 samples. For every participant, serial HIV viral load, CD4+ T-cell count, ART history and demographic data were obtained. A Qiagen kit on a QIAcube was used to extract genomic DNA from unsorted PBMC, with samples processed in batches of 12. These data are taken from a study of long-term antiretroviral therapy in people with HIV (dated 2022 in TCRdb). For context, the study as a whole: Collection of the earliest samples took place about a decade ahead of the 2015 WHO recommendation for immediate ART, at a time when ART was typically delayed until CD4 counts fell. About 35% of the 30 participants with HIV were female. Test extractions of a monoclonal T-cell line alongside some 35 polyclonal samples showed no cross-contamination during QIAcube processing. The cohort contributed roughly 190 cryopreserved PBMC samples from around 33 adults with confirmed HIV infection, collected serially over a mean of roughly 6 years (range 1-12). A retrospective serial study tested whether ART initiation and durable HIV suppression were associated with changes in peripheral blood TRB repertoire composition and diversity.

CDR1 is given as MDHEN and CDR2 as SYDVKM, both from the germline V gene. Trimming removed 6 bases from V and 3 bases from J, leaving 14 bases between the germline ends. The CDR3 runs 14 amino acids, cysteine and phenylalanine included. Only the CDR3 region is kept as DNA, spanning 42 bases read in frame from base 1. Results the study describes overall, beyond this receptor: Unsorted PBMC were profiled instead of sorted CD4+ and CD8+ T cells because pre-ART samples had limited cell numbers. The samples were dated from about 2003 to 2018, and the ART regimens that were used may be less effective than current ART regimens. Starting ART was linked to a significant rise in TRB diversity, yet even with long-term ART the diversity remained significantly lower than in transplant donor controls. Compared with controls, HIV repertoires had narrower CDR3 length ranges, and the network structure pointed to an antigen-experienced repertoire that shifted only slightly toward naive after ART. Limited PBMC availability meant only the TCR beta chain was sequenced, without alpha chain pairing. Inferences about post-ART repertoire changes are limited because no data were available on ART adherence, viral resistance or therapy changes. The repertoire was dominated across all time points by expanded TRB clones identified before ART initiation, although this dominance was seen to fluctuate and to decrease in many PLHIV after ART.

The clonotype comes from a woman aged 30 to 39 with HIV. The rearranged chain carries TRBV28 and TRBJ1-2, with TRBD1 tentatively as D gene (6 bases match). The source material was unsorted PBMCs, sampled 2.3 to 2.4 years before starting antiretroviral therapy. At the DNA level, the sequence is TGTGCCAGCAGACCCCCGACAGGATACTATGGCTACACCTTC. This codes for CASRPPTGYYGYTF.